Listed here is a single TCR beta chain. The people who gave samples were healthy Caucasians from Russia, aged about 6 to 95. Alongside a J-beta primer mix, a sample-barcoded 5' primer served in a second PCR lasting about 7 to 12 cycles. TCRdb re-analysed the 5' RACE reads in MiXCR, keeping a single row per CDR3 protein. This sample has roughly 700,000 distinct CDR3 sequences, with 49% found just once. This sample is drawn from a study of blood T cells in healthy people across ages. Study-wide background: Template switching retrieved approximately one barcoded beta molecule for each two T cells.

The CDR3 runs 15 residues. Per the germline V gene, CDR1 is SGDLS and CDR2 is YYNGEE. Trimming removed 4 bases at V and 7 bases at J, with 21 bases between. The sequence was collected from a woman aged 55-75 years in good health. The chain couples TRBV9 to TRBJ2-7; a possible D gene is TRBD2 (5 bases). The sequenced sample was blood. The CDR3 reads CASSSGSVGNWEQYF. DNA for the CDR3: TGTGCCAGCAGCTCCGGATCTGTCGGGAATTGGGAGCAGTACTTC.